A selection of T cell receptor beta chains follows, all from one sample in a study of T cells in Graves' hyperthyroidism and ophthalmopathy. One entry per CDR3 protein, called by TCRdb with MiXCR from the multiplex PCR reads. Of around 300,000 distinct CDR3 sequences in the sample, approximately 14% were seen once. Sequencing was performed on blood. Source of these receptors: a woman between 40 and 55 years old with Graves' ophthalmopathy. Each CDR3 is given with its conserved first and last residue.

cdr3_aa: CASNHRGTEAFF
v_call: TRBV19

cdr3_aa: CSARDWRGYGYTF
v_call: TRBV20-1

cdr3_aa: CASSFASGTPEKLFF
v_call: TRBV27

cdr3_aa: CASSAPGDFYGYTF
v_call: TRBV19

cdr3_aa: CASSAGLAGGRGETQYF
v_call: TRBV9

cdr3_aa: CAISASGDFGETQYF
v_call: TRBV10-3

cdr3_aa: CASSSHRGQRGYTF
v_call: TRBV2

cdr3_aa: CASSLERTTDTQYF
v_call: TRBV2

cdr3_aa: CASIGRLGTEAFF
v_call: TRBV7-9

cdr3_aa: CASSQDTEGAAYEQYF
v_call: TRBV4-1

cdr3_aa: CASSVRTSGGSDTQYF
v_call: TRBV4-2

cdr3_aa: CASSSGGIQETQYF
v_call: TRBV28

cdr3_aa: CASSLIQDGELFF
v_call: TRBV11-3

cdr3_aa: CASSLRANLLAVTDTQYF
v_call: TRBV7-2

cdr3_aa: CASSPEEGRRYEQYF
v_call: TRBV5-1

cdr3_aa: CASSGQSYNEQFF
v_call: TRBV19

cdr3_aa: CASSPSLAAGAGELFF
v_call: TRBV6-1

cdr3_aa: CASSLGPTSGTDTQYF
v_call: TRBV7-8

cdr3_aa: CASSGGRWYNEQFF
v_call: TRBV4-1

cdr3_aa: CASSQVSGSGTGELFF
v_call: TRBV3-1

cdr3_aa: CASSAFLAGGDNEQFF
v_call: TRBV6-2/TRBV6-3

cdr3_aa: CAGRDSLNNSPLHF
v_call: TRBV7-8

cdr3_aa: CASSMARGDNRPQHF
v_call: TRBV19

cdr3_aa: CASSPRRVNTGELFF
v_call: TRBV3-1

cdr3_aa: CASGWTSGKGNEQFF
v_call: TRBV2

cdr3_aa: CASSQGETQYF
v_call: TRBV6-1

cdr3_aa: CASRARYVDTQYF
v_call: TRBV27

cdr3_aa: CASSGAGRWGYTF
v_call: TRBV3-1

cdr3_aa: CASSLAQGSTYEQYF
v_call: TRBV7-6

cdr3_aa: CASSRHRDNQPQHF
v_call: TRBV27

cdr3_aa: CASSLAPRESHPYMNTEAFF
v_call: TRBV5-1

cdr3_aa: CASSPLGLGGDTQYF
v_call: TRBV12-3/TRBV12-4

cdr3_aa: CATNLAVSYNEQFF
v_call: TRBV15

cdr3_aa: CASSLVGTPIYEQYF
v_call: TRBV7-2

cdr3_aa: CASSRRDRPNYGYTF
v_call: TRBV13

cdr3_aa: CASSSDLQPQHF
v_call: TRBV7-2

cdr3_aa: CATSRVSGRGYNEQFF
v_call: TRBV15

cdr3_aa: CASSYSEQGPQHF
v_call: TRBV6-5

cdr3_aa: CASSLVAGGTGELFF
v_call: TRBV7-2

cdr3_aa: CASSPSPDTDTQYF
v_call: TRBV4-1